A selection of T cell receptor beta chains follows, all from one sample in a study of T-cell memory formation after mild COVID-19. Using its own MiXCR run on the 5' RACE reads, TCRdb lists one record per CDR3 protein. Of around 200,000 distinct CDR3 sequences listed, over 9% were seen once; the top ten hold 3.5% to 4%. The sample taken for sequencing was PBMCs or a T cell subset sorted from them (not recorded which). Every receptor here comes from a young man who had mild COVID-19 (a few samples of this study predate the infection). Cell type and time point are not known. Each CDR3 is given with its conserved first and last residue. The D gene is left open where the match is weak. Not all rows give a size; the values are once, few, many and, for expanded clones, a class.

j_call	v_call	d_call	clone_size	cdr3_nt	cdr3_aa
TRBJ1-2	TRBV5-6	.	many	TGTGCCAGCACCGCGGGGTTCCATGGCTACACCTTC	CASTAGFHGYTF
TRBJ2-3	TRBV29-1	.	.	TGCAGCGTTGACCCTAGCGCCTCAGATACGCAGTATTTT	CSVDPSASDTQYF
TRBJ1-4	TRBV7-2	TRBD1	.	TGTGCCAGCAGCGCGGACAGGGAATACGAAAAACTGTTTTTT	CASSADREYEKLFF
TRBJ1-5	TRBV20-1	.	few	TGCACCGTCGCTTCGACAGGCAGATATCAGCCCCAGCATTTT	CTVASTGRYQPQHF
TRBJ1-1	TRBV4-3	.	.	TGCGCCAGCAGCCATACAGGTGCTGACACTGAAGCTTTCTTT	CASSHTGADTEAFF
TRBJ2-5	TRBV5-1	TRBD2	many	TGCGCCAGCAGCCCGACTAGCGGGGGTGTCATGGAGACCCAGTACTTC	CASSPTSGGVMETQYF
TRBJ1-2	TRBV7-2	TRBD1	few	TGTGCCAGCAGCTGGGCCGGGACAGGGTTGGTCTATGGCTACACCTTC	CASSWAGTGLVYGYTF
TRBJ2-1	TRBV20-1	TRBD1	.	TGCAGTGCTTACGACAGGGGGCTCGGTGAGCAGTTCTTC	CSAYDRGLGEQFF
TRBJ2-7	TRBV6-5	TRBD1	few	TGTGCCAGCAGTTACCGGGACAGGGAATACGAGCAGTACTTC	CASSYRDREYEQYF
TRBJ1-2	TRBV7-2	.	many	TGTGCCAGCAGCTTAATGACTAGTCCAGGCGGCTACACCTTC	CASSLMTSPGGYTF
TRBJ1-2	TRBV9	.	.	TGTGCCAGCAGCCTAGAGGGCTCGGGGGCAGAAAACTATGGCTACACCTTC	CASSLEGSGAENYGYTF
TRBJ1-1	TRBV5-5	TRBD1	few	TGTGCCAGCAGCTCTCAACCGACAGGGGGTGAAGCTTTCTTT	CASSSQPTGGEAFF
TRBJ2-7	TRBV5-8	TRBD1	once	TGTGCCAGCAGCGACGGGACAGGGGGCGCCGAGCAGTACTTC	CASSDGTGGAEQYF
TRBJ1-2	TRBV9	.	.	TGTGCCAGCAGCGTAGCTAGGGGGGAGTATGGCTACACCTTC	CASSVARGEYGYTF
TRBJ2-7	TRBV9	TRBD2	few	TGTGCCAGCAGCGAGACCGGGACTAGCGGTTACGAGCAGTACTTC	CASSETGTSGYEQYF
TRBJ2-3	TRBV20-1	TRBD1	many	TGCAGTGCGACTCCGGGACAGGGAATTTCTAGCACAGATACGCAGTATTTT	CSATPGQGISSTDTQYF
TRBJ2-5	TRBV18	.	.	TGTGCCAGCTCACCGGGCCGGCAGGGGGGAGAGACCCAGTACTTC	CASSPGRQGGETQYF
TRBJ1-1	TRBV7-3	TRBD1	.	TGTGCCAGCCAAGGACAGGCTAACACTGAAGCTTTCTTT	CASQGQANTEAFF
TRBJ2-5	TRBV5-6	TRBD1	.	TGTGCCAGCAGCACTGGACAGGGGGCGAGGGAGACCCAGTACTTC	CASSTGQGARETQYF
TRBJ2-1	TRBV4-3	.	many	TGCGCCAGCAGCCAAGTGGGGTCCCGGAATGAGCAGTTCTTC	CASSQVGSRNEQFF
TRBJ2-1	TRBV6-2/TRBV6-3	.	few	TGTGCCACGGCGGTTTCGGATGAGCAGTTCTTC	CATAVSDEQFF
TRBJ1-6	TRBV6-5	.	.	TGTGCCAGCAGTTACAGAGCGGGGGGGAATTCACCCCTCCACTTT	CASSYRAGGNSPLHF
TRBJ2-3	TRBV15	.	many	TGTGCCACCAGCAGAGATCAGTCGGTAGATACGCAGTATTTT	CATSRDQSVDTQYF
TRBJ2-7	TRBV2	.	.	TGTGCCAGCAAATGGGACTCAAAAGGGGGCGAGCAGTACTTC	CASKWDSKGGEQYF
TRBJ2-3	TRBV7-2	.	few	TGTGCCAGCAGCTTAGAGAAGACAGATACGCAGTATTTT	CASSLEKTDTQYF
TRBJ2-1	TRBV2	.	few	TGTGCCAGCAGTAGGGGCAGGGATAATGAGCAGTTCTTC	CASSRGRDNEQFF
TRBJ1-2	TRBV12-3/TRBV12-4	.	.	TGTGCCAGCAGTTCGCGGACGGTAAACTATGGCTACACCTTC	CASSSRTVNYGYTF
TRBJ2-3	TRBV28	TRBD1	few	TGTGCCAGCAGTTTGGGACAGCCAGATACGCAGTATTTT	CASSLGQPDTQYF
TRBJ2-2	TRBV7-2	.	many	TGTGCCAGCAGCTTATTTGCAGGCGGGGAGCTGTTTTTT	CASSLFAGGELFF
TRBJ2-5	TRBV5-1	.	few	TGCGCCAGCAGCTTGGTTCCGGACCAAGAGACCCAGTACTTC	CASSLVPDQETQYF
TRBJ1-6	TRBV27	TRBD1	few	TGTGCCAGCAGTTGGACAGGGTCTAACTCACCCCTCCACTTT	CASSWTGSNSPLHF
TRBJ1-1	TRBV5-1	.	many	TGCGCCAGCTCCATCTGGGGGAACACTGAAGCTTTCTTT	CASSIWGNTEAFF
TRBJ2-7	TRBV27	TRBD1	.	TGTGCCAGCAGTCCTATCGCCGGGACAGGCCAGACCTACGAGCAGTACTTC	CASSPIAGTGQTYEQYF
TRBJ1-2	TRBV4-1	TRBD1	.	TGCGCCAGCAGCCAAGATTGGACAGGGGGCGCGGCAGGGATGGGAGGCTACACCTTC	CASSQDWTGGAAGMGGYTF
TRBJ2-3	TRBV19	TRBD1	.	TGTGCCAGTAGTAAACCACAGGGGCCCATTAGCACAGATACGCAGTATTTT	CASSKPQGPISTDTQYF
TRBJ2-3	TRBV4-3	.	.	TGCGCCAGCAGCCAAGTCGGAGGTTTCACAGATACGCAGTATTTT	CASSQVGGFTDTQYF
TRBJ2-3	TRBV7-8	.	few	TGTGCCAGCAGCCCCCCCAAAATAGATACGCAGTATTTT	CASSPPKIDTQYF
TRBJ2-2	TRBV24-1	.	few	TGTGCCACCCGCTTATGGACGACGAACACCGGGGAGCTGTTTTTT	CATRLWTTNTGELFF